The present T cell receptor beta chain was sequenced within a study of blood T cells in healthy people across ages. Study-level findings and limits: CMV status of donors was not determined, possibly confounding expanded clonotype changes.

Details on this clonotype: Its antigen is unknown.

PCR was performed a second time for about 7 to 12 cycles using a sample-barcoded 5' primer and a J-beta primer mix. MiXCR was run by TCRdb on the 5' RACE reads, yielding one entry per CDR3 protein. The sample includes 1.4 million to 1.5 million distinct CDR3 sequences, about 43% seen only once; the top ten take roughly 7.7%. The CDR3 totals 14 residues. Germline V CDR1 and CDR2: DFQATT, SNEGSKA (reference sequence). Peripheral blood samples of 9.5 to 10 milliliters were drawn from each donor. The chain links TRBV20-1 to TRBJ2-5; 7 nucleotides agree with TRBD1. The J call may be in error: the DNA end matches TRBJ2-7 better. The sequencing input was blood. The origin of this receptor is a woman under 30 in good health. In DNA, the CDR3 is TGCAGTGCTAGAGATCATCAGGGGGTTTACGAGCAGTACTTC. Its translation: CSARDHQGVYEQYF.